This TCR beta chain was sequenced in a study of T cell clonotyping in hematopoietic cell transplantation. General observations from the study: Pathologically expanded recipient clonotypes increased progressively from day 30 to day 180 as diversity fell. Graft donor and pretransplant recipient Inverse Simpson Index values predicted broader posttransplant TCR diversity. Few recipient clonotypes overlapped donors; over 95% were de novo at given depth.

CDR3 length: 13 amino acids. V lost 9 bases, J lost 2 bases, and 4 bases stayed unmatched. Germline V gene lookup returns CDR1 MNHNS and CDR2 SASEGT. Comments on this clone: As yet, its antigen is unknown.

Repertoires were generated with immunoSEQ multiplex PCR, while TCRdb's copy carries only in-frame clones and drops some. This sample has 70,000 or so clones, with 94% found just once. The J gene is TRBJ2-5, the V gene TRBV6-1; 9 nucleotides line up with TRBD2. The sample taken for sequencing was peripheral blood mononuclear cells. This TCR was sampled from a man aged 45 to 65 in good health. Some clones in this sample may be carry-over from other donors' samples. CDR3 amino acids: CASARGGQETQYF. In DNA, the CDR3 is TGTGCCAGTGCGCGGGGGGGTCAAGAGACCCAGTACTTC.